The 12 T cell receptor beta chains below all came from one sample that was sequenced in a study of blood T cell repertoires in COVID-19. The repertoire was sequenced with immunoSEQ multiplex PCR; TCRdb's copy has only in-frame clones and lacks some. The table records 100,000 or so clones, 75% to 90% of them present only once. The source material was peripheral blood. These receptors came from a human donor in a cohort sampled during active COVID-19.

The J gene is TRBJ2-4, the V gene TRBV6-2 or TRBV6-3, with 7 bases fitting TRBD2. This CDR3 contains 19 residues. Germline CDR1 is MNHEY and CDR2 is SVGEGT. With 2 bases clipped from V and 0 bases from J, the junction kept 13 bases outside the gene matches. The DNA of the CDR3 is TGTGCCAGCAGTTACACACCAGCGGGGAGGCTTAGAGCCAAAAACATTCAGTACTTC. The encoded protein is CASSYTPAGRLRAKNIQYF.

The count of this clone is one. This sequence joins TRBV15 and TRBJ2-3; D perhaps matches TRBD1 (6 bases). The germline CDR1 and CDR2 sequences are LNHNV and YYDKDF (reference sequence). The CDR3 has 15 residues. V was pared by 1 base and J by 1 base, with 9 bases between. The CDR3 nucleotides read TGTGCCACCAGCAGAGCGGCAGGGGGCACAGATACGCAGTATTTT. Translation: CATSRAAGGTDTQYF.

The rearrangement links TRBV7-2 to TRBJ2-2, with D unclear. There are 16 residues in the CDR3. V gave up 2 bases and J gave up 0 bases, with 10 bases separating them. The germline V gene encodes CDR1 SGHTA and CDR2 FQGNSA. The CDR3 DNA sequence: TGTGCCAGCAGCTTATTTATGGCCGCGAACACCGGGGAGCTGTTTTTT. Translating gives CASSLFMAANTGELFF.

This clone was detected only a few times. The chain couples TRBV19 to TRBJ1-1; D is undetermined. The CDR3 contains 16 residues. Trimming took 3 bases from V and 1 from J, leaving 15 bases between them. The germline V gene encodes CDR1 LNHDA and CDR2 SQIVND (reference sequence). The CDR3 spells CASSIRTRGGNTEAFF. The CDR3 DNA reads TGTGCCAGTAGTATTCGAACGCGGGGAGGGAACACTGAAGCTTTCTTT.

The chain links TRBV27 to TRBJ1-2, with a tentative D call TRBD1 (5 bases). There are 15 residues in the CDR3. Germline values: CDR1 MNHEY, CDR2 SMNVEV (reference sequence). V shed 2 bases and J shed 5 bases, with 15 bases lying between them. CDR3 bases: TGTGCCAGCAGTTTACAGGGTGGAGGGGATTATGGCTACACCTTC. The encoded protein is CASSLQGGGDYGYTF.

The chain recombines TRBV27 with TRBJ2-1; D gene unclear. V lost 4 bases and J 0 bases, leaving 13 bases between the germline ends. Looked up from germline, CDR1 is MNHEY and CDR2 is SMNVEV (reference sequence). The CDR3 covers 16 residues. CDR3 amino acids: CASSSPTRSSYNEQFF. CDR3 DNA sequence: TGTGCCAGCAGTTCCCCTACAAGGAGCTCCTACAATGAGCAGTTCTTC.

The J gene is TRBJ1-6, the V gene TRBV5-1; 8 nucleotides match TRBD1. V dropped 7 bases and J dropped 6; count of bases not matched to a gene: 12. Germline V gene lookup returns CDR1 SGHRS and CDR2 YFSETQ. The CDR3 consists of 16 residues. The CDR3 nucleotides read TGCGCCAGCGCGGACCGACAGGGGTCTGGTAATTCACCCCTCCACTTT. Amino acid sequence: CASADRQGSGNSPLHF.

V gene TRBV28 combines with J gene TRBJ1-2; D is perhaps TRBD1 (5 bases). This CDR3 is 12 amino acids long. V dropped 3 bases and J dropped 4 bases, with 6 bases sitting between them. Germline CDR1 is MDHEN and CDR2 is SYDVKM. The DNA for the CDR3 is TGTGCCAGCAGTTTCGGGGGCTATGGCTACACCTTC. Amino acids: CASSFGGYGYTF.

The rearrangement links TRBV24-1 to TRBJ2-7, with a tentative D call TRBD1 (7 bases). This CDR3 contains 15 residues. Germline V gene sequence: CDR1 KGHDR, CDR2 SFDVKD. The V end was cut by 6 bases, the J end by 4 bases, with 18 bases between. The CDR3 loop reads CATSLGGEEGYEQYF. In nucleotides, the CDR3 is TGTGCCACCAGTTTAGGGGGCGAGGAGGGTTACGAGCAGTACTTC.

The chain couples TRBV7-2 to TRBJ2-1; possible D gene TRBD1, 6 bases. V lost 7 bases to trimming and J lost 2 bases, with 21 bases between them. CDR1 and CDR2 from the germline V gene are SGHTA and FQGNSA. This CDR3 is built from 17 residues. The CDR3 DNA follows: TGTGCCAGCATCCTCACTCCGTGGACAGAGGCCTACAATGAGCAGTTCTTC. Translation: CASILTPWTEAYNEQFF.

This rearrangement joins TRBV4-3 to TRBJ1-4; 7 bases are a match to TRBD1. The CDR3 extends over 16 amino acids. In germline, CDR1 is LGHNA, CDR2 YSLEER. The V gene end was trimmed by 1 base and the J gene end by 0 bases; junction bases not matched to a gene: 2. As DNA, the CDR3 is TGCGCCAGCAGCCAAGGGACAGGATCAACTAATGAAAAACTGTTTTTT. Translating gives CASSQGTGSTNEKLFF.

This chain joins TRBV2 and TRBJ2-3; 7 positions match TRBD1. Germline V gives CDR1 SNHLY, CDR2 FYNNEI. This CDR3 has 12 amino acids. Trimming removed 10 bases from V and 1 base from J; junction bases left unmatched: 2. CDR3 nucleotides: TGTGCCACCGGGACAGGCACAGATACGCAGTATTTT. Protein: CATGTGTDTQYF.